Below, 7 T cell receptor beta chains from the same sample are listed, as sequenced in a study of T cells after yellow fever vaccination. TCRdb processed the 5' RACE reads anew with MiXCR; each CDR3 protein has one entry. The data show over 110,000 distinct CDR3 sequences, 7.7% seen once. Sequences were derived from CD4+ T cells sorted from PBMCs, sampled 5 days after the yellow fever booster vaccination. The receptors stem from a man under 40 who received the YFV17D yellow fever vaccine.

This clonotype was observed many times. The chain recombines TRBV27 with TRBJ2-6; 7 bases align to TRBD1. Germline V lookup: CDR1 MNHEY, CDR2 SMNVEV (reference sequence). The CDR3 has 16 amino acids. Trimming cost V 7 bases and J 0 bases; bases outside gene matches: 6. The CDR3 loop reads CASTLGGNSGANVLTF. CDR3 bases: TGTGCCAGCACCTTAGGGGGCAACTCTGGGGCCAACGTCCTGACTTTC.

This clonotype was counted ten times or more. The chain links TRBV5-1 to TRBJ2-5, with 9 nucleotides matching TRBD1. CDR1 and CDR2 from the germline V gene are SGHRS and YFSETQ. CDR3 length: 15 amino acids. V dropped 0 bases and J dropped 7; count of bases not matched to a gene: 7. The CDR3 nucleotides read TGCGCCAGCAGCTTGGTACAGGGGGCGACTGGGACCCAGTACTTC. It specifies CASSLVQGATGTQYF.

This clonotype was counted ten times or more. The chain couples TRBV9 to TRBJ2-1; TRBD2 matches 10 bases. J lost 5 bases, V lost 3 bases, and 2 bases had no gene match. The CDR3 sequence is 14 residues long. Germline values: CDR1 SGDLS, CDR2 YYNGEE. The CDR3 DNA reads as TGTGCCAGCAGCGCGGGACTAGCGAACAATGAGCAGTTCTTC. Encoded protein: CASSAGLANNEQFF.

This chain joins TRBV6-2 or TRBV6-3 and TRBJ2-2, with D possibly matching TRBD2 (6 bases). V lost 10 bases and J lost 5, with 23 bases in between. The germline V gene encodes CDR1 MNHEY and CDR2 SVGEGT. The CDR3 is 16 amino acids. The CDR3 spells CATHNPGGMRTGELFF. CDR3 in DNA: TGTGCCACCCATAATCCTGGGGGGATGAGAACCGGGGAGCTGTTTTTT.

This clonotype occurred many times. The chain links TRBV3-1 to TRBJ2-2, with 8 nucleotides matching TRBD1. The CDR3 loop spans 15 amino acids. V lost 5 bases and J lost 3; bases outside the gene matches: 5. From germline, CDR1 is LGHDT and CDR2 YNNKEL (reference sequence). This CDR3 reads CASSAGTGDTGELFF. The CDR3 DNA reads TGTGCCAGCAGCGCCGGGACAGGAGACACCGGGGAGCTGTTTTTT.

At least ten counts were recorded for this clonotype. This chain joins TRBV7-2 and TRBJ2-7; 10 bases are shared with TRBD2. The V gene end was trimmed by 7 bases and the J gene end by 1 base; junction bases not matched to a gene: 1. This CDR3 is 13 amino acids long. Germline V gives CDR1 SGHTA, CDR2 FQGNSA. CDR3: CASTSGSSYEQYF. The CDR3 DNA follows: TGTGCCAGCACTAGCGGGAGTTCCTACGAGCAGTACTTC. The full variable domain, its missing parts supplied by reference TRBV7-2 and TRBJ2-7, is GAGVSQSPSNKVTEKGKDVELRCDPISGHTALYWYRQSLGQGLEFLIYFQGNSAPDKSGLPSDRFSAERTGGSVSTLTIQRTQQEDSAVYLCASTSGSSYEQYFGPGTRLTVT.

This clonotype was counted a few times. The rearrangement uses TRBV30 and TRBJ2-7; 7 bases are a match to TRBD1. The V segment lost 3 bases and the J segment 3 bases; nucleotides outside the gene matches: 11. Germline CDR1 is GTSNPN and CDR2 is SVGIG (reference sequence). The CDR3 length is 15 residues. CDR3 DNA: TGTGCCTGGAGCGGACCTTCAGGGGGTCTCTACGAGCAGTACTTC. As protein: CAWSGPSGGLYEQYF.